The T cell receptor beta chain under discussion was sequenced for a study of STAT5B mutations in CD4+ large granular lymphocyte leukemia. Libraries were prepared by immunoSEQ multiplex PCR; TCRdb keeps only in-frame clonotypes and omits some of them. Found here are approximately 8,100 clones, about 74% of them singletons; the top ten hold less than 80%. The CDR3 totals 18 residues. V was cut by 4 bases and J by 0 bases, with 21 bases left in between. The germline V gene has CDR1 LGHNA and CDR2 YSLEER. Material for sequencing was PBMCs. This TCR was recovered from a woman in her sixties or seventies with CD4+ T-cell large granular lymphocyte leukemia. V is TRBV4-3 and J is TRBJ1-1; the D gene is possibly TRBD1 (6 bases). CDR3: CASSRNRGGDPLNTEAFF. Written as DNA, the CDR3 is TGCGCCAGCAGCCGGAATAGGGGGGGCGACCCTTTGAACACTGAAGCTTTCTTT.